This T cell receptor beta chain was recorded in a study of multiple sclerosis patients with progressive multifocal leukoencephalopathy. The assay was immunoSEQ multiplex PCR, and TCRdb's table has in-frame clones only and misses some. The sample records tens of thousands of clones, 75% to 90% being singletons. Time point of the sample: time of PML onset. Per the germline V gene, CDR1 is SGHDT and CDR2 is YYEEEE. The CDR3 runs 16 residues. Trimming took 1 base from V and 8 from J, leaving 16 bases between them. Sequencing was performed on PBMCs, taken from a patient treated with natalizumab. The chain carries TRBV5-6 and TRBJ1-6, with D perhaps matching TRBD1 (5 bases). This clonotype originated in a woman aged 30 to 39 with progressive multifocal leukoencephalopathy. The CDR3 sequence: CASSLRAQGMDSPLHF. DNA of the CDR3: TGTGCCAGCAGCTTGCGGGCCCAGGGAATGGATTCACCCCTCCACTTT.